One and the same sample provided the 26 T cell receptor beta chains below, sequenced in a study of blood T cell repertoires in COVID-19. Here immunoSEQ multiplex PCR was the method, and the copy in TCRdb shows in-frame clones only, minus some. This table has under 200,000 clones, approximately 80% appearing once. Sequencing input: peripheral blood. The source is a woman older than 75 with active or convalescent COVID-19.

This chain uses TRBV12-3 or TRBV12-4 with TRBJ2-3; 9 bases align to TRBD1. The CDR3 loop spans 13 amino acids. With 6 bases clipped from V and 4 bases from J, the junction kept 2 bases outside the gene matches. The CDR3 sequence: CASRGQGADTQYF. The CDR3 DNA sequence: TGTGCCAGCAGGGGACAGGGAGCAGATACGCAGTATTTT.

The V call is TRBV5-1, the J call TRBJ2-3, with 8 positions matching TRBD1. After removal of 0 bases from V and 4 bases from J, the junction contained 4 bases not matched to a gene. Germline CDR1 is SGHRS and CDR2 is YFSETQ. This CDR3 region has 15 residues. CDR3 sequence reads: CASSLGDRMSDTQYF. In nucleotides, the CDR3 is TGCGCCAGCAGCTTGGGGGACAGGATGTCAGATACGCAGTATTTT.

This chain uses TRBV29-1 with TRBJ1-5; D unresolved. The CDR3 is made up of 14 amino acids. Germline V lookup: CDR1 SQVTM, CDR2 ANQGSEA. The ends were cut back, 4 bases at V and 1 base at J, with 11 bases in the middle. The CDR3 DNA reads TGCAGCGTTGTTCTTCCCGGGAGCAATCAGCCCCAGCATTTT. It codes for CSVVLPGSNQPQHF.

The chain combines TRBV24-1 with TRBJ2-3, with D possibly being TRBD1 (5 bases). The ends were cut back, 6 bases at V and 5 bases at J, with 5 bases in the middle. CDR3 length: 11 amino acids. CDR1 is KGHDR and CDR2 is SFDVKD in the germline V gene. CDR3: CATSQGDTQYF. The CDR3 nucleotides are TGTGCCACCAGTCAGGGAGATACGCAGTATTTT.

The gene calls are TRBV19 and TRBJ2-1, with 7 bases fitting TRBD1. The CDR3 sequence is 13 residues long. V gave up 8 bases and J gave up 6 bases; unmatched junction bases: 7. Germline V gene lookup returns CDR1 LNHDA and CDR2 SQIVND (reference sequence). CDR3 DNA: TGTGCCAGTGGGGGACAGCCGGGCAATGAGCAGTTCTTC. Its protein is CASGGQPGNEQFF.

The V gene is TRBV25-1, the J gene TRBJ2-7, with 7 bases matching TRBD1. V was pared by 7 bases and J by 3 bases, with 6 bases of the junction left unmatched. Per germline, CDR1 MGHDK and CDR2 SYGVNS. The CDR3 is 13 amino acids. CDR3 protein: CASTRQGLYEQYF. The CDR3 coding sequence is TGTGCCAGCACAAGACAGGGCCTCTACGAGCAGTACTTC.

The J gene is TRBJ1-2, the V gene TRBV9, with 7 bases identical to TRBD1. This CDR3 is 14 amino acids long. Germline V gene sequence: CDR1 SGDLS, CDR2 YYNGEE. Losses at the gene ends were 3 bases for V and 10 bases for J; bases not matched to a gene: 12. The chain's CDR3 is CASSGSWDSGLYTF. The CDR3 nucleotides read TGTGCCAGCAGCGGATCGTGGGACAGCGGCCTCTACACCTTC.

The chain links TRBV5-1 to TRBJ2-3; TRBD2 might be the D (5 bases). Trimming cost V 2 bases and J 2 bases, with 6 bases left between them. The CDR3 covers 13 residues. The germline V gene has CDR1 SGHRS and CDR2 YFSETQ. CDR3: CASSLLVTDTQYF. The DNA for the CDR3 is TGCGCCAGCAGCTTACTAGTCACAGATACGCAGTATTTT. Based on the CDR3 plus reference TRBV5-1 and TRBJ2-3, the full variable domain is KAGVTQTPRYLIKTRGQQVTLSCSPISGHRSVSWYQQTPGQGLQFLFEYFSETQRNKGNFPGRFSGRQFSNSRSEMNVSTLELGDSALYLCASSLLVTDTQYFGPGTRLTVL.

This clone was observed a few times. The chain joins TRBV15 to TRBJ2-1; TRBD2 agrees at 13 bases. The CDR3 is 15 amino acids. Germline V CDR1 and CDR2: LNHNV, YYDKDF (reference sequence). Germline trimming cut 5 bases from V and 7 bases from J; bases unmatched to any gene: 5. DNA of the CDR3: TGTGCCACCAGCGCACTAGCGGGGGGGCGGAATGAGCAGTTCTTC. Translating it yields CATSALAGGRNEQFF.

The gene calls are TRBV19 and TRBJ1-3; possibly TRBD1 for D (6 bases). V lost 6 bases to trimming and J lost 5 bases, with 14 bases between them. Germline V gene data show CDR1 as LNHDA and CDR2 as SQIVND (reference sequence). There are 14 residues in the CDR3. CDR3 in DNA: TGTGCCAGTAGGCCGGGGACATACCGAAACACCATATATTTT. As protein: CASRPGTYRNTIYF.

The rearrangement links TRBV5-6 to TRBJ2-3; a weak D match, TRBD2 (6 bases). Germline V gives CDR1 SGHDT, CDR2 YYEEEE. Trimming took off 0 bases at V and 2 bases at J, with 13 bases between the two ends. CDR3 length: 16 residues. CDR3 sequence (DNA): TGTGCCAGCAGCTTGGTCGGTAGCGGATACACAGATACGCAGTATTTT. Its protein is CASSLVGSGYTDTQYF.

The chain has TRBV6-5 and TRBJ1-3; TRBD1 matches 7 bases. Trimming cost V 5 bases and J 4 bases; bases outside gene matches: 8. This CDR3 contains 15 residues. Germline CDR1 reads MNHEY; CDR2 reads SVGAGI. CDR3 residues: CASSPDRANGNTIYF. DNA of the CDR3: TGTGCCAGCAGTCCCGACAGGGCGAACGGAAACACCATATATTTT.

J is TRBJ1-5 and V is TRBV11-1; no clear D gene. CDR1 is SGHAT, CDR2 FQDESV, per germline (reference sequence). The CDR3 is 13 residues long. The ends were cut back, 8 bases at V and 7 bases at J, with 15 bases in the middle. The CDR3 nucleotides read TGTGCCAGCGCCTGGTCGACGGGACAGCCCCAGCATTTT. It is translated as CASAWSTGQPQHF.

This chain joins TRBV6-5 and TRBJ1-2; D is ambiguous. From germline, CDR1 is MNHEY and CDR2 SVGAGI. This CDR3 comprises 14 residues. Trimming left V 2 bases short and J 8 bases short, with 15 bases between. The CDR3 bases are TGTGCCAGCAGTTACGGCGGGTACCGTGGGGGCTACACCTTC. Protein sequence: CASSYGGYRGGYTF.

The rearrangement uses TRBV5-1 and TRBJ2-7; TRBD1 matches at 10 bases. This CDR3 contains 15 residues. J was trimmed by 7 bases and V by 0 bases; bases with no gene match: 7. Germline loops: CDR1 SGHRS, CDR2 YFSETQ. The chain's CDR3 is CASSLDSGQGREQYF. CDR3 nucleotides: TGCGCCAGCAGCTTGGATTCGGGACAGGGGAGGGAGCAGTACTTC.

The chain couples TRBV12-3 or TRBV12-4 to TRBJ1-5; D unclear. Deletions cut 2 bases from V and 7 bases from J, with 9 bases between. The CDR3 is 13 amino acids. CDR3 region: CASSLQFGQPQHF. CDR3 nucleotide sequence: TGTGCCAGCAGTTTACAGTTCGGGCAGCCCCAGCATTTT.

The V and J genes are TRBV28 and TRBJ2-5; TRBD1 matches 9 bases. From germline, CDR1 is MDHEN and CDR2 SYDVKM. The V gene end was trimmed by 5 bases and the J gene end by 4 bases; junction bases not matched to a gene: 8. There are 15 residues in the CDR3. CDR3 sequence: CASSTLGTGRETQYF. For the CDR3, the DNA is TGTGCCAGCAGTACCCTCGGGACAGGGAGAGAGACCCAGTACTTC.

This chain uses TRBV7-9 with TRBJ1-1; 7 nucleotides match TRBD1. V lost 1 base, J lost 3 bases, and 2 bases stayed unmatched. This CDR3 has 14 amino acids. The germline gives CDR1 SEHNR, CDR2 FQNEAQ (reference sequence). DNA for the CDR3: TGTGCCAGCAGCTTAGGGGGGACAGACACTGAAGCTTTCTTT. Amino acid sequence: CASSLGGTDTEAFF.

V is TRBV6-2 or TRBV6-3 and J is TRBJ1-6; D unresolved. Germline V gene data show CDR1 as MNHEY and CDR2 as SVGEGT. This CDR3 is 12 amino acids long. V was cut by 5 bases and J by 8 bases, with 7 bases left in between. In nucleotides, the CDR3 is TGTGCCAGCAGTACATCTCATTCACCCCTCCACTTT. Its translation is CASSTSHSPLHF.

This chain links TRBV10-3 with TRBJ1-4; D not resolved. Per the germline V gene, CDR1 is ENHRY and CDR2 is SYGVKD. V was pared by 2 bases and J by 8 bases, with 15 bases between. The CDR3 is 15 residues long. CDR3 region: CAISEIRGGGEKLFF. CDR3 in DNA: TGTGCCATCAGTGAGATTCGAGGAGGCGGAGAAAAACTGTTTTTT.

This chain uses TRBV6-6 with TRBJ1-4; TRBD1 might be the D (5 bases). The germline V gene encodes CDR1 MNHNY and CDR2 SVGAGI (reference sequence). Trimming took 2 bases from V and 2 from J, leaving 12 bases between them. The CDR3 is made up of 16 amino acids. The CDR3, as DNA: TGTGCCAGCAGTTACGGGTCGGGGGTGACTAATGAAAAACTGTTTTTT. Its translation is CASSYGSGVTNEKLFF.

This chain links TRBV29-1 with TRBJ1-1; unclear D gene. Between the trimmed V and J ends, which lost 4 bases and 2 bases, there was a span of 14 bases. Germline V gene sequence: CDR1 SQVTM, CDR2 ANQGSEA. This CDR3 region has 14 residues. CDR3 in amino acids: CSVVGGPVNTEAFF. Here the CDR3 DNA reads TGCAGCGTTGTCGGAGGGCCAGTCAACACTGAAGCTTTCTTT. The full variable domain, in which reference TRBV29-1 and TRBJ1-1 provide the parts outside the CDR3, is SAVISQKPSRDICQRGTSLTIQCQVDSQVTMMFWYRQQPGQSLTLIATANQGSEATYESGFVIDKFPISRPNLTFSTLTVSNMSPEDSSIYLCSVVGGPVNTEAFFGQGTRLTVV.

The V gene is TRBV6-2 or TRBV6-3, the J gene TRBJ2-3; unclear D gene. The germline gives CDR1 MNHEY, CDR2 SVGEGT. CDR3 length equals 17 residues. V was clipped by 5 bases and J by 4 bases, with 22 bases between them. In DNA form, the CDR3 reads TGTGCCAGCAGTGGGTCGGCGAGGCCTCTTTTCTCAGATACGCAGTATTTT. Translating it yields CASSGSARPLFSDTQYF.

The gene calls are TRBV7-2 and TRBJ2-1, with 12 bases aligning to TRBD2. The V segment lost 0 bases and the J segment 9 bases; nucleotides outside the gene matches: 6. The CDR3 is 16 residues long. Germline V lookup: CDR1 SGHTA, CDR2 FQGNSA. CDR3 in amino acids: CASSLASGLAGIEQFF. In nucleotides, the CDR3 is TGTGCCAGCAGCTTAGCGTCCGGACTAGCGGGGATTGAGCAGTTCTTC.

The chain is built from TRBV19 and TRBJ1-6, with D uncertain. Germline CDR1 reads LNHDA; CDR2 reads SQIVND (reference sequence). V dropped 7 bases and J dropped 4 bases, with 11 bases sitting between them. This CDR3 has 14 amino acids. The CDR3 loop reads CASNERPYNSPLHF. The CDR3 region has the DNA TGTGCCAGTAATGAGAGGCCTTATAATTCACCCCTCCACTTT.

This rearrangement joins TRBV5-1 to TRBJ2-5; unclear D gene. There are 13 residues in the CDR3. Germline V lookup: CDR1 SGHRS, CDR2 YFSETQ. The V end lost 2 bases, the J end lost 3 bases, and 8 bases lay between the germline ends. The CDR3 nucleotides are TGCGCCAGCAGCTTTGACACCGAAGAGACCCAGTACTTC. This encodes CASSFDTEETQYF. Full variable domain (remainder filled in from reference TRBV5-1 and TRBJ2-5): KAGVTQTPRYLIKTRGQQVTLSCSPISGHRSVSWYQQTPGQGLQFLFEYFSETQRNKGNFPGRFSGRQFSNSRSEMNVSTLELGDSALYLCASSFDTEETQYFGPGTRLLVL.